The 26 T cell receptor beta chains listed next were all sequenced from one sample in a study of response to subunit inactivated influenza vaccine. MiXCR was run by TCRdb on the RT-PCR reads, yielding one entry per CDR3 protein. The sample includes more than 450,000 distinct CDR3 sequences, approximately 11% of them seen just once. Separately, the same data were catalogued under a study of T cells expressing NK-cell markers. That study reports: With UMIs, 5'RACE template switching was used to make TCR beta cDNA.

The sequencing used PBMCs from blood, collected on the day of vaccination. The receptors come from a man aged 50-60 years who received an inactivated influenza vaccine.

The chain recombines TRBV11-2 with TRBJ2-2; unclear D gene. CDR1 is SGHAT, CDR2 FQNNGV, per germline. The CDR3 is 14 residues long. The V and J ends lost 9 bases and 2 bases respectively, with 13 bases between them. The CDR3 bases are TGTGCCAGTAGATTAAGTGACAACACCGGGGAGCTGTTTTTT. Translated: CASRLSDNTGELFF.

In its sample, this clonotype was seen many times. The V gene is TRBV7-8, the J gene TRBJ2-3, with no clear D. The V end was cut by 6 bases, the J end by 2 bases, with 12 bases between. Germline CDR1 is SGHVS and CDR2 is FQNEAQ. The CDR3 has 14 residues. The CDR3 spells CASSPTFTTDTQYF. The CDR3 DNA reads as TGTGCCAGCAGTCCTACGTTTACCACAGATACGCAGTATTTT.

CDR3 DNA sequence: TGTGCCACCAGTGATGTATCTATAGCTTACAATGAGCAGTTCTTC. Protein: CATSDVSIAYNEQFF. The gene calls are TRBV24-1 and TRBJ2-1; D is ambiguous. Germline V lookup: CDR1 KGHDR, CDR2 SFDVKD. Trimming removed 3 bases from V and 4 bases from J, with 12 bases in between. This CDR3 has 15 amino acids.

This clonotype was seen more than once but under ten times. The chain combines TRBV20-1 with TRBJ1-4; D not resolved. The CDR3 is 14 residues long. CDR1 DFQATT and CDR2 SNEGSKA come from the germline V gene (reference sequence). V was cut by 0 bases and J by 7 bases, with 12 bases left in between. CDR3 coding DNA: TGCAGTGCTAGAGAGAAGCCCAGGAGTGAAAAACTGTTTTTT. This translates into CSAREKPRSEKLFF.

In this sample, this clonotype turned up a few times. The J gene is TRBJ2-6, the V gene TRBV6-5; no clear D. Germline CDR1 is MNHEY and CDR2 is SVGAGI. V shed 5 bases and J shed 0 bases, with 8 bases lying between them. There are 15 residues in the CDR3. The CDR3 sequence: CASSNDNSGANVLTF. As DNA, the CDR3 is TGTGCCAGCAGTAACGACAACTCTGGGGCCAACGTCCTGACTTTC.

This clonotype has only a few counts. The chain couples TRBV12-3 or TRBV12-4 to TRBJ2-5; possibly TRBD1 for D (6 bases). V shed 4 bases and J shed 7 bases, with 13 bases lying between them. The CDR3 totals 13 residues. The CDR3 reads CASSYRDIGTQYF. Here the CDR3 DNA reads TGTGCCAGCAGTTACCGGGACATAGGGACCCAGTACTTC.

The V and J genes are TRBV3-1 and TRBJ1-5; D is possibly TRBD1 (5 bases). This CDR3 has 16 amino acids. V was shortened by 2 bases and J by 0 bases, with 11 bases between the two germline ends. From germline, CDR1 is LGHDT and CDR2 YNNKEL (reference sequence). CDR3 in DNA: TGTGCCAGCAGCCAATCGGGGGTTGATAGCAATCAGCCCCAGCATTTT. Its translation is CASSQSGVDSNQPQHF.

The genes are TRBV28 and TRBJ1-5; the D gene is possibly TRBD1 (6 bases). V was shortened by 11 bases and J by 0 bases, with 11 bases between the two germline ends. The CDR3 spans 13 residues. The germline V gene has CDR1 MDHEN and CDR2 SYDVKM. The chain's CDR3 is CAGGGASNQPQHF. CDR3 nucleotides: TGTGCCGGCGGGGGGGCTAGCAATCAGCCCCAGCATTTT.

The chain couples TRBV5-1 to TRBJ2-1, with TRBD2 identical over 11 bases. The CDR3 runs to 17 residues. The junction had 10 bases not matched to a gene; V was cut back by 4 bases and J by 4 bases. Germline CDR1 SGHRS, CDR2 YFSETQ. For the CDR3, the DNA is TGCGCCAGCAGCCAGACCCTGGGGACTAGCGGATACAATGAGCAGTTCTTC. Encoded protein: CASSQTLGTSGYNEQFF. The variable domain in full, with the rest retrieved from reference TRBV5-1 and TRBJ2-1, is KAGVTQTPRYLIKTRGQQVTLSCSPISGHRSVSWYQQTPGQGLQFLFEYFSETQRNKGNFPGRFSGRQFSNSRSEMNVSTLELGDSALYLCASSQTLGTSGYNEQFFGPGTRLTVL.

There are many counts of this clonotype. The rearrangement uses TRBV5-1 and TRBJ1-6; TRBD1 matches 9 bases. The CDR3 consists of 16 residues. The J segment lost 7 bases and the V segment lost 3 bases, leaving 8 bases of the junction unmatched. From germline, CDR1 is SGHRS and CDR2 YFSETQ. CDR3 nucleotides: TGCGCCAGCAGCTCTACCGGGACAGGGACAAATTCACCCCTCCACTTT. Its protein is CASSSTGTGTNSPLHF.

The V gene is TRBV7-9, the J gene TRBJ2-3; D call uncertain. Trimming took 5 bases from V and 9 from J, leaving 12 bases between them. Germline-derived CDR1 and CDR2 are SEHNR and FQNEAQ (reference sequence). The length of the CDR3 is 12 residues. CDR3 protein: CASSPTTGTQYF. The CDR3 DNA reads as TGTGCCAGCAGCCCCACTACTGGGACGCAGTATTTT. The variable domain in full, with the rest retrieved from reference TRBV7-9 and TRBJ2-3, is DTGVSQNPRHKITKRGQNVTFRCDPISEHNRLYWYRQTLGQGPEFLTYFQNEAQLEKSRLLSDRFSAERPKGSFSTLEIQRTEQGDSAMYLCASSPTTGTQYFGPGTRLTVL.

This clonotype was counted at least ten times. The chain combines TRBV7-9 with TRBJ1-3; D is perhaps TRBD1 (5 bases). The CDR3 has 16 amino acids. Germline V lookup: CDR1 SEHNR, CDR2 FQNEAQ (reference sequence). Trimming took off 0 bases at V and 1 base at J, with 10 bases between the two ends. The CDR3 nucleotides are TGTGCCAGCAGCTTAGCGCAGGGCACTTCTGGAAACACCATATATTTT. Translated: CASSLAQGTSGNTIYF.

In this sample, this clonotype turned up a few times. The chain has TRBV20-1 and TRBJ2-7; 11 bases fit TRBD2. The CDR3 is 18 amino acids. The V segment lost 6 bases and the J segment 1 base; nucleotides outside the gene matches: 17. Germline CDR1 is DFQATT and CDR2 is SNEGSKA (reference sequence). CDR3 protein: CSADDRAKLAGASYEQYF. CDR3 DNA: TGCAGTGCAGACGACAGGGCGAAACTAGCGGGAGCATCCTACGAGCAGTACTTC.

There are a few counts of this clonotype. Lacking the conserved final phenylalanine or tryptophan, this CDR3 likely reflects a read error. The DNA is left out, because the CDR3 cannot be placed on it with certainty; the CDR3 is given as TCRdb lists it. The chain links TRBV3-1 to TRBJ2-7. 11 amino acids form the CDR3, both terminal residues included. The germline CDR1 and CDR2 sequences are LGHDT and YNNKEL (reference sequence). CDR3 residues: CASSQVRSRSS.

This clonotype occurred a few times. The J gene is TRBJ1-5, the V gene TRBV4-1; D remains ambiguous. The V gene lost 1 base and the J gene lost 5 bases, with 6 bases spanning the gap. The CDR3 totals 13 residues. CDR1 and CDR2 from the germline V gene are MGHRA and YSYEKL. This CDR3 is CASSQGGDQPQHF. The DNA for the CDR3 is TGCGCCAGCAGCCAAGGGGGAGATCAGCCCCAGCATTTT.

The sample holds a few counts of this clonotype. The rearrangement uses TRBV29-1 and TRBJ2-1, with a tentative D call TRBD2 (6 bases). Between the trimmed V and J ends, which lost 3 bases and 8 bases, there was a span of 17 bases. Germline values: CDR1 SQVTM, CDR2 ANQGSEA. The length of the CDR3 is 14 residues. The CDR3 region is CSVDRTEGSDEQFF. In nucleotides, the CDR3 is TGCAGCGTTGACCGAACGGAGGGGTCCGATGAGCAGTTCTTC.

A few counts support this clonotype. The chain carries TRBV20-1 and TRBJ2-5; 8 bases align to TRBD1. V lost 0 bases to trimming and J lost 5 bases; unmatched junction nucleotides: 2. CDR3 length: 13 residues. Germline V gene sequence: CDR1 DFQATT, CDR2 SNEGSKA (reference sequence). The CDR3 here is CSARDNRGETQYF. The CDR3 nucleotides are TGCAGTGCTAGAGATAACAGGGGGGAGACCCAGTACTTC.

This chain joins TRBV20-1 and TRBJ1-4; D ambiguous. There are 15 residues in the CDR3. The germline CDR1 and CDR2 sequences are DFQATT and SNEGSKA (reference sequence). V lost 0 bases to trimming and J lost 0 bases, with 8 bases between them. In DNA, the CDR3 is TGCAGTGCTAGAGACGTAGGGTCAACTAATGAAAAACTGTTTTTT. This sequence encodes CSARDVGSTNEKLFF.

The CDR3: CASSRYLASGAGTGELFF. CDR3 coding DNA: TGCGCCAGCAGCCGTTACCTAGCGAGCGGAGCGGGCACCGGGGAGCTGTTTTTT. The V call is TRBV4-3, the J call TRBJ2-2, with D tentatively TRBD2 (6 bases). Trimming stripped 4 bases from V and 4 bases from J, with 22 bases between. The length of the CDR3 is 18 residues. Germline CDR1 is LGHNA and CDR2 is YSLEER.

At least ten counts were recorded for this clonotype. The chain carries TRBV29-1 and TRBJ2-5; TRBD2 matches at 9 bases. V lost 5 bases and J lost 2; bases outside the gene matches: 9. Germline assignment: CDR1 SQVTM and CDR2 ANQGSEA. The CDR3 has 15 residues. The CDR3: CSVRPSGVLQETQYF. CDR3 nucleotide sequence: TGCAGCGTTCGCCCTAGCGGGGTTCTTCAAGAGACCCAGTACTTC.

In DNA form, the CDR3 reads TGTGCCAGCAGCAAAAAAGGACAGGGGTACGAGCAGTACTTC. This gives the protein CASSKKGQGYEQYF. The chain joins TRBV21-1 to TRBJ2-7; TRBD1, as called in the table, went unchecked against the DNA. TRBV21-1 has pseudogene status. The CDR3 has 14 amino acids.

This clonotype was recorded at least ten times. The chain recombines TRBV7-2 with TRBJ2-1; possible D gene TRBD2, 5 bases. Per the germline V gene, CDR1 is SGHTA and CDR2 is FQGNSA. The CDR3 has 14 amino acids. Between the trimmed V and J ends, which lost 7 bases and 4 bases, there was a span of 14 bases. CDR3 region: CASTGDVSYNEQFF. Here the CDR3 DNA reads TGTGCCAGCACCGGGGATGTTTCTTACAATGAGCAGTTCTTC.

This chain links TRBV28 with TRBJ2-1, with D unresolved. The CDR3 sequence is 18 residues long. V lost 7 bases to trimming and J lost 0 bases, with 22 bases between them. CDR1 is MDHEN, CDR2 SYDVKM, per germline. The CDR3 sequence: CASTPLPGGLSSYNEQFF. The CDR3 DNA reads TGTGCCAGCACACCCCTACCCGGCGGCTTAAGCTCCTACAATGAGCAGTTCTTC.

The chain has TRBV9 and TRBJ2-1; the match to TRBD2 covers 7 bases. The V segment lost 4 bases and the J segment 10 bases; nucleotides outside the gene matches: 14. The CDR3 spans 15 residues. Germline loops: CDR1 SGDLS, CDR2 YYNGEE. CDR3 in DNA: TGTGCCAGCAGCACCCTTAGCGGGCGGGCCGGGGAGCAGTTCTTC. It is translated as CASSTLSGRAGEQFF.

This clonotype has more than one count but fewer than ten. CDR3 in amino acids: CASSQDFGVAGELFF. Written as DNA, the CDR3 is TGTGCCAGCAGCCAAGACTTCGGGGTCGCCGGGGAGCTGTTTTTT. The chain employs TRBV4-2 and TRBJ2-2; D possibly corresponds to TRBD2 (5 bases). V was shortened by 0 bases and J by 6 bases, with 11 bases between the two germline ends. CDR3 length: 15 amino acids. CDR1 and CDR2 (germline): LGHNA, YNFKEQ.

This clonotype was counted between two and nine times. The chain employs TRBV5-1 and TRBJ1-1, with D hard to call. Germline lookup yields CDR1 SGHRS and CDR2 YFSETQ. Trimming removed 1 base at V and 2 bases at J, with 12 bases between. The CDR3 spans 15 residues. In DNA, the CDR3 is TGCGCCAGCAGCTTGATCGCCGGGGTCAACACTGAAGCTTTCTTT. This encodes CASSLIAGVNTEAFF. Full variable domain (rest looked up from reference TRBV5-1 and TRBJ1-1): KAGVTQTPRYLIKTRGQQVTLSCSPISGHRSVSWYQQTPGQGLQFLFEYFSETQRNKGNFPGRFSGRQFSNSRSEMNVSTLELGDSALYLCASSLIAGVNTEAFFGQGTRLTVV.